Listed below are T cell receptor beta chains from one sample, sequenced in a study of beta chain features in type 1 diabetes. Assay used: immunoSEQ multiplex PCR; TCRdb lists only in-frame clones, some missing. The sample yields some 350,000 clones, 8.5% to 10% seen once. Sequencing was done on a sample of central memory CD4+ T cells from blood. The receptors come from a young man with type 1 diabetes. The CDR3 runs from the conserved cysteine through the conserved F or W. D genes are given only for firm matches. Rows give clone size only sometimes, using once, few, many, or a class for an expanded clone.

NA	TRBJ2-2	TRBV7-8	TRBD1	CASERFNRGQGGELFF	TGTGCCAGCGAAAGATTTAACAGGGGGCAAGGCGGGGAGCTGTTTTTT
NA	TRBJ2-1	TRBV5-1	NA	CASSLALGDNNEQFF	TGCGCCAGCAGCTTGGCCCTGGGGGATAACAATGAGCAGTTCTTC
NA	TRBJ2-7	TRBV27	NA	CASSSGGTDYEQYF	TGTGCCAGCAGTTCTGGGGGGACGGACTACGAGCAGTACTTC
few	TRBJ2-7	TRBV4-1	TRBD1	CASSQVPGQAYEQYF	TGCGCCAGCAGCCAGGTGCCGGGACAGGCCTACGAGCAGTACTTC
few	TRBJ2-5	TRBV11-3	NA	CASSLGSLSGQETQYF	TGTGCCAGCAGCTTAGGTTCCTTAAGCGGGCAAGAGACCCAGTACTTC
few	TRBJ2-1	TRBV4-1	TRBD2	CASSQEPSGYNEQFF	TGCGCCAGCAGCCAAGAGCCTAGCGGTTACAATGAGCAGTTCTTC
many	TRBJ2-3	TRBV11-2	TRBD2	CASSLSAGVGDTQYF	TGTGCCAGCAGCCTCTCGGCGGGAGTGGGGGATACGCAGTATTTT
few	TRBJ2-6	TRBV19	NA	CASSIGGPGANVLTF	TGTGCCAGTAGTATAGGAGGACCTGGGGCCAACGTCCTGACTTTC
NA	TRBJ1-3	TRBV28	TRBD1	CASTPGQGVNTIYF	TGTGCCAGCACCCCGGGACAGGGTGTAAACACCATATATTTT
few	TRBJ2-1	TRBV29-1	NA	CSVGVSSYNEQFF	TGCAGCGTTGGAGTAAGCTCCTACAATGAGCAGTTCTTC
NA	TRBJ2-3	TRBV5-1	NA	CASTRLGAVTDTQYF	TGCGCCAGCACCCGCCTTGGGGCAGTCACAGATACGCAGTATTTT
many	TRBJ2-7	TRBV2	NA	CASTLGEQYF	TGTGCCAGCACCCTCGGGGAGCAGTACTTC
few	TRBJ1-1	TRBV6-6	NA	CASSYSGRQNTEAFF	TGTGCCAGCAGTTACTCTGGCCGCCAAAACACTGAAGCTTTCTTT
many	TRBJ1-2	TRBV23-1	NA	CASPYGRFNYGYTF	TGCGCCAGCCCTTACGGACGGTTTAACTATGGCTACACCTTC
many	TRBJ2-1	TRBV11-1	NA	CASRPNVYNEQFF	TGTGCCAGCAGACCGAATGTCTACAATGAGCAGTTCTTC
few	TRBJ2-1	TRBV28	TRBD2	CASSLYGSSGSSERGEQFF	TGTGCCAGCAGTTTATACGGTTCTAGCGGGAGCTCCGAAAGGGGTGAGCAGTTCTTC
NA	TRBJ2-1	TRBV4-2	TRBD1	CASTRQGSDEQFF	TGTGCCAGCACCCGACAGGGAAGCGATGAGCAGTTCTTC
NA	TRBJ2-5	TRBV7-7	TRBD2	CASSLGLAGGNQETQYF	TGTGCCAGCAGCCTAGGACTAGCGGGAGGGAACCAAGAGACCCAGTACTTC
few	TRBJ2-7	TRBV18	NA	CASSPLQQNSYEQYF	TGTGCCAGCTCACCCTTGCAGCAGAACTCCTACGAGCAGTACTTC
NA	TRBJ2-2	TRBV19	TRBD1	CASSMAEGAHLVAGELFF	TGTGCCAGTAGTATGGCTGAGGGGGCCCACTTAGTCGCCGGGGAGCTGTTTTTT
NA	TRBJ2-1	TRBV27	TRBD2	CASSLRLAGSSEQFF	TGTGCCAGCAGTTTGCGACTAGCGGGAAGTTCTGAGCAGTTCTTC
few	TRBJ2-7	TRBV28	NA	CASSLSILEQYF	TGTGCCAGCAGTTTAAGTATACTCGAGCAGTACTTC
NA	TRBJ2-3	TRBV2	NA	CASRDGTAVDTQYF	TGTGCCAGCAGGGATGGAACTGCAGTAGATACGCAGTATTTT
many	TRBJ2-2	TRBV7-2	TRBD2	CAIKPDSGRTGELFF	TGTGCCATCAAGCCGGATAGCGGGAGGACCGGGGAGCTGTTTTTT
many	TRBJ1-1	TRBV16	TRBD1	CASSPQGVNTEAFF	TGTGCCAGCAGCCCTCAGGGGGTGAACACTGAAGCTTTCTTT
few	TRBJ2-1	TRBV4-2	TRBD2	CASSDARGLANEQFF	TGTGCCAGCAGCGACGCCCGGGGACTAGCCAATGAGCAGTTCTTC
NA	TRBJ2-6	TRBV18	TRBD1	CASSPNTGTGTLSGANVLTF	TGTGCCAGCTCACCAAATACCGGGACAGGGACCCTCTCTGGGGCCAACGTCCTGACTTTC
few	TRBJ2-5	TRBV5-1	NA	CASRAGTSSLQETQYF	TGCGCCAGCAGGGCCGGGACATCCTCTCTACAAGAGACCCAGTACTTC
NA	TRBJ2-7	TRBV5-4	TRBD1	CASSSRDRGSYEQYF	TGTGCCAGCAGCTCCCGGGACAGGGGCTCCTACGAGCAGTACTTC
NA	TRBJ1-2	TRBV4-1	NA	CASSQITVTTYGYTF	TGCGCCAGCAGCCAAATTACAGTGACCACCTATGGCTACACCTTC
few	TRBJ1-1	TRBV27	NA	CASSPRISTEAFF	TGTGCCAGCAGTCCCCGAATAAGCACTGAAGCTTTCTTT
NA	TRBJ2-7	TRBV21-1	NA	CASKDGGGYEQYF	TGTGCCAGCAAGGACGGCGGAGGCTACGAGCAGTACTTC
few	TRBJ1-1	TRBV2	TRBD1	CASTVITGGTEAFF	TGTGCCAGCACCGTAATTACAGGGGGGACTGAAGCTTTCTTT
few	TRBJ1-3	TRBV4-2	NA	CASSQAQVSSGNTIYF	TGTGCCAGCAGCCAGGCACAGGTCAGCTCTGGAAACACCATATATTTT
NA	TRBJ1-5	TRBV19	NA	CASKPDGVGWAQPQHF	TGTGCCAGTAAGCCGGACGGGGTAGGGTGGGCTCAGCCCCAGCATTTT
few	TRBJ1-1	TRBV30	NA	CAWSPASNTEAFF	TGTGCCTGGAGTCCTGCTTCGAACACTGAAGCTTTCTTT
few	TRBJ2-1	TRBV30	NA	CAWSWSGGQYNEQFF	TGTGCCTGGAGTTGGAGCGGGGGACAGTACAATGAGCAGTTCTTC
NA	TRBJ2-3	TRBV6-1	NA	CAISDSVRDPGTDTQYF	TGTGCCATCAGTGATTCTGTCAGGGATCCGGGCACAGATACGCAGTATTTT
NA	TRBJ2-3	TRBV5-1	NA	CASSLYSGADTQYF	TGCGCCAGCAGCTTGTATTCGGGGGCTGATACGCAGTATTTT
few	TRBJ1-5	TRBV11-2	NA	CASSFRREPNQPQHF	TGTGCCAGCAGCTTCCGGAGGGAACCCAATCAGCCCCAGCATTTT
NA	TRBJ1-3	TRBV21-1	NA	CASRGEDPLSSSGNTIYF	TGTGCCAGCAGGGGGGAGGACCCTTTAAGCAGCTCTGGAAACACCATATATTTT
NA	TRBJ2-7	TRBV6-6	TRBD2	CASSYGEGGYEQYF	TGTGCCAGCAGTTACGGGGAGGGAGGCTACGAGCAGTACTTC
many	TRBJ2-1	TRBV14	TRBD2	CASSQGTSGSWGEQFF	TGTGCCAGCAGCCAAGGGACTAGCGGGAGTTGGGGTGAGCAGTTCTTC
NA	TRBJ2-1	TRBV15	NA	CATSRDRPSRYNEQFF	TGTGCCACCAGCAGAGATAGGCCTTCCCGCTACAATGAGCAGTTCTTC
few	TRBJ2-1	TRBV7-3	TRBD2	CASSPLVAGGPGYNEQFF	TGTGCCAGCAGTCCATTGGTGGCGGGAGGTCCGGGCTACAATGAGCAGTTCTTC
few	TRBJ1-2	TRBV7-9	NA	CASSLITRGYTF	TGTGCCAGCAGCTTGATCACCCGGGGCTACACCTTC
few	TRBJ2-3	TRBV30	NA	CAWSAPWRLTSTDTQYF	TGTGCCTGGAGTGCCCCCTGGAGGCTTACTAGCACAGATACGCAGTATTTT
NA	TRBJ1-5	TRBV28	NA	CASSLRQWGDQPQHF	TGTGCCAGCAGTTTAAGACAGTGGGGAGATCAGCCCCAGCATTTT
few	TRBJ2-5	TRBV7-9	TRBD2	CASSGRLATQYF	TGTGCCAGCAGCGGGAGACTAGCAACCCAGTACTTC
NA	TRBJ1-5	TRBV28	NA	CASRQAGFRNQPQHF	TGTGCCAGCAGGCAGGCGGGGTTCCGCAATCAGCCCCAGCATTTT
NA	TRBJ1-2	TRBV4-2	NA	CASSQDRIGVIQGYTF	TGTGCCAGCAGCCAAGATAGGATTGGGGTGATTCAGGGCTACACCTTC
many	TRBJ1-2	TRBV7-2	NA	CASSVGMPAQGNYGYTF	TGTGCCAGCAGCGTCGGGATGCCAGCCCAGGGGAACTATGGCTACACCTTC
NA	TRBJ2-6	TRBV11-1	NA	CASSLQSPYEASGANVLTF	TGTGCCAGCAGCTTACAGAGTCCCTATGAGGCCTCTGGGGCCAACGTCCTGACTTTC
many	TRBJ1-4	TRBV2	NA	CASSLASTNEKLFF	TGTGCCAGCAGTTTGGCCAGCACGAATGAAAAACTGTTTTTT
few	TRBJ1-2	TRBV28	TRBD1	CASRATGVDDYGYTF	TGTGCCAGCAGAGCGACAGGGGTGGATGACTATGGCTACACCTTC
few	TRBJ2-1	TRBV11-1	NA	CASSLRGASLLYNEQFF	TGTGCCAGCAGCCTCAGGGGGGCGTCCCTTCTTTACAATGAGCAGTTCTTC
few	TRBJ1-1	TRBV2	TRBD1	CASSLGWDRNTEAFF	TGTGCCAGCAGCTTAGGCTGGGACAGGAACACTGAAGCTTTCTTT
few	TRBJ1-5	TRBV5-4	NA	CASSSLDGPQHF	TGTGCCAGCAGCTCTTTGGATGGGCCCCAGCATTTT